This T cell receptor beta chain comes out of a study of identical twins. All donors were healthy, and all were Caucasian. Via MiXCR, TCRdb re-called the 5' RACE reads, giving one row per CDR3 protein. The sample records around 670,000 distinct CDR3 sequences, approximately 6% being singletons. Germline-derived CDR1 and CDR2 are SQVTM and ANQGSEA. This CDR3 spans 18 amino acids. The ends were cut back, 6 bases at V and 0 bases at J, with 24 bases in the middle. This clonotype was detected ten times or more. The source is a man between 18 and 29 years old in good health. The material sequenced was naive T cells sorted from blood. The V gene is TRBV29-1, the J gene TRBJ1-3, with D perhaps TRBD1 (5 bases). The CDR3 reads CSVPTYPSGLSSGNTIYF. The CDR3, as DNA: TGCAGCGTCCCCACCTACCCCTCGGGACTGAGCTCTGGAAACACCATATATTTT. The full variable domain, completed using reference TRBV29-1 and TRBJ1-3, is SAVISQKPSRDICQRGTSLTIQCQVDSQVTMMFWYRQQPGQSLTLIATANQGSEATYESGFVIDKFPISRPNLTFSTLTVSNMSPEDSSIYLCSVPTYPSGLSSGNTIYFGEGSWLTVV.